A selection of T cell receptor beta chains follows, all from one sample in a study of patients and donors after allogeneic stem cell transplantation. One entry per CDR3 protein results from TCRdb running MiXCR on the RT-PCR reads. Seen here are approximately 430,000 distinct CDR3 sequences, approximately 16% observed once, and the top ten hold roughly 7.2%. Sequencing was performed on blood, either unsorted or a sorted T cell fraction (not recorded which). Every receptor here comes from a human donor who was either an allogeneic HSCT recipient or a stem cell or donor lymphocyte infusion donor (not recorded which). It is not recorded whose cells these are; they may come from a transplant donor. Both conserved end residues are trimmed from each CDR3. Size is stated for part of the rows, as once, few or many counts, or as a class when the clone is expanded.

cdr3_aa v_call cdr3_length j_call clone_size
ASSYSSSGQETQY TRBV6-2/TRBV6-3 13 TRBJ2-5 .
ASRDRQNTEAF TRBV5-1 11 TRBJ1-1 few
ATSRDVGNTGELF TRBV15 13 TRBJ2-2 .
SASPPYEQY TRBV20-1 9 TRBJ2-7 few
ASSRGPNNQPQH TRBV6-2/TRBV6-3 12 TRBJ1-5 .
SVLPGIAPRTTYNEQF TRBV29-1 16 TRBJ2-1 .
ASSYAATGNTIY TRBV6-5 12 TRBJ1-3 many
ASRTSAPNTEAF TRBV12-3/TRBV12-4 12 TRBJ1-1 .
ASSESASSTDTQY TRBV4-3 13 TRBJ2-3 .
SAVEDRGRNEQF TRBV20-1 12 TRBJ2-1 .
ASSTGDTQY TRBV2 9 TRBJ2-3 few
ASSLDIYEQY TRBV11-2 10 TRBJ2-7 .
ASSQDLAGPLVGYT TRBV3-1 14 TRBJ1-2 few
SAPTRSTEAF TRBV20-1 10 TRBJ1-1 few
SATGYWAGDEQF TRBV20-1 12 TRBJ2-1 few
ASSIVEGQGATQY TRBV19 13 TRBJ2-5 .
ASSQDPRGRSNEQF TRBV4-3 14 TRBJ2-1 many
ASTHEPRRADTQY TRBV6-1 13 TRBJ2-3 few
ASSATGGSSYEQY TRBV5-1 13 TRBJ2-7 few
ASSRRQGAGGTEAF TRBV3-1 14 TRBJ1-1 few
ASSVAGQGGGYEKLF TRBV9 15 TRBJ1-4 .
ASSELGQGQSSYNEQF TRBV6-1 16 TRBJ2-1 once
ASSPDSQVVYGYT TRBV7-9 13 TRBJ1-2 .
AWSPNRGLYEQY TRBV30 12 TRBJ2-7 .
ASSQARPYQETQY TRBV4-3 13 TRBJ2-5 .
ASSPTDNGELF TRBV12-3/TRBV12-4 11 TRBJ2-2 many
ASSLGTSGTGEQF TRBV5-1 13 TRBJ2-1 few
ASSCPRAQGCTGELF TRBV6-5 15 TRBJ2-2 .
ASSQVGFPGT TRBV4-1 10 TRBJ1-2 .
ASSLSVDTEAF TRBV12-3/TRBV12-4 11 TRBJ1-1 .
ASEGFSDPSSYEQY TRBV28 14 TRBJ2-7 .
SVRAAGGELF TRBV29-1 10 TRBJ2-2 few
ASSAGTSGGQETQY TRBV6-1 14 TRBJ2-5 .
SAREIAKNIQY TRBV20-1 11 TRBJ2-4 many
ASSLEAGLSYEQY TRBV5-1 13 TRBJ2-7 .
ASRVGFEQF TRBV2 9 TRBJ2-1 few
ASRKQDVMEKLF TRBV2 12 TRBJ1-4 .
ASSLLQGKGVLR TRBV5-1 12 TRBJ2-1 few
ASSRPWRGGQTDTQY TRBV4-2 15 TRBJ2-3 .
ASSPGPSSYEQY TRBV7-3 12 TRBJ2-7 few
ASSLGVAGVPNTGELF TRBV11-2 16 TRBJ2-2 few
ASSHGGIGEYT TRBV4-2 11 TRBJ1-2 .
ASSIKGQGNTEAF TRBV19 13 TRBJ1-1 .
ASRGLRNTEAF TRBV2 11 TRBJ1-1 .
ASSPPRGETQY TRBV7-9 11 TRBJ2-5 few
ASSLTFTGELF TRBV12-3/TRBV12-4 11 TRBJ2-2 many
ASSPRSLAGRYNEQF TRBV7-6 15 TRBJ2-1 .
ASSQNGANVLT TRBV3-1 11 TRBJ2-6 few
SVAGERTTDTQY TRBV29-1 12 TRBJ2-3 few